Listed here is a single T cell receptor beta chain. V lost 1 base to trimming and J lost 3 bases; unmatched junction nucleotides: 8. The CDR3 runs to 18 residues. Germline CDR1 is LGHNA and CDR2 is YNFKEQ. The source of the sample is a study of blood T cell repertoires in COVID-19. In the study overall: Researchers got acute and convalescent COVID-19 samples from the United States, Italy and Spain. From T cells, B-cell-depleted T cells, or PBMCs came the material, which was cDNA or gDNA.

As processed by the authors: Reference gene primer amplification in the assay estimated nucleated cell counts. Sequencing was performed with immunoSEQ multiplex PCR; in TCRdb, only in-frame clones are kept and a portion is missing. From that table come the V and J calls and clone size; the DNA was used to work out D and trimming. Here the sample spans about 670,000 clones, 85% to 90% being singletons. V usage is TRBV4-2 and J usage is TRBJ2-7; 14 bases fit TRBD2. The origin of this receptor is a young woman with acute or convalescent COVID-19. Input material: peripheral blood. Here the CDR3 reads CASSQGLAGGITYYEQYF. In DNA form, the CDR3 reads TGTGCCAGCAGCCAAGGACTAGCGGGGGGGATTACGTACTACGAGCAGTACTTC.